These 24 T cell receptor beta chains share one sample of origin, sequenced in a study of PD-L1 blockade in urothelial cancer. Clones were read by immunoSEQ multiplex PCR, and TCRdb kept only the in-frame ones, dropping some. The sample consists of tens of thousands of clones, 80% to 90% of them appearing once. This sample comprised PBMCs, obtained around atezolizumab (anti-PD-L1) treatment. The receptors come from a man between 45 and 60 years old with urothelial cancer.

The chain carries TRBV5-6 and TRBJ2-1; 14 bases align to TRBD2. Germline V gene sequence: CDR1 SGHDT, CDR2 YYEEEE. The length of the CDR3 is 19 residues. J gave up 12 bases and V 0 bases, and 17 bases lay outside the gene matches. CDR3 coding DNA: TGTGCCAGCAGCTTGGATCGGGGTAGGGGGACTAGCGGGAGCGGTGGGCAGTTCTTC. Translated: CASSLDRGRGTSGSGGQFF. Variable domain in full (rest from reference TRBV5-6 and TRBJ2-1): DAGVTQSPTHLIKTRGQQVTLRCSPKSGHDTVSWYQQALGQGPQFIFQYYEEEERQRGNFPDRFSGHQFPNYSSELNVNALLLGDSALYLCASSLDRGRGTSGSGGQFFGPGTRLTVL.

V usage is TRBV6-5 and J usage is TRBJ2-1; weak D call: TRBD1 (6 bases). Between the trimmed V and J ends, which lost 7 bases and 5 bases, there was a span of 12 bases. CDR3 length equals 13 residues. Looked up from germline, CDR1 is MNHEY and CDR2 is SVGAGI. The chain's CDR3 is CASKYRDDNEQFF. CDR3 DNA sequence: TGTGCCAGCAAGTACAGGGACGACAATGAGCAGTTCTTC.

The rearrangement links TRBV7-2 to TRBJ2-2, with 12 bases matching TRBD2. Germline-derived CDR1 and CDR2 are SGHTA and FQGNSA. V was pared by 1 base and J by 6 bases, with 6 bases of the junction left unmatched. The CDR3 totals 17 residues. CDR3: CASSLGLAGVWAGELFF. The CDR3 bases are TGTGCCAGCAGCTTAGGACTAGCGGGAGTTTGGGCCGGGGAGCTGTTTTTT.

The chain joins TRBV7-2 to TRBJ2-7; D not resolved. Germline V gives CDR1 SGHTA, CDR2 FQGNSA. V lost 4 bases to trimming and J lost 6 bases, with 13 bases between them. This CDR3 region has 13 residues. The CDR3 region has the DNA TGTGCCAGCAGCTCATTAGCCCCCAGCGAGCAGTACTTC. This codes for CASSSLAPSEQYF.

The J gene is TRBJ2-2, the V gene TRBV6-5; 8 bases line up with TRBD2. CDR1 is MNHEY, CDR2 SVGAGI, per germline. Germline trimming cut 5 bases from V and 5 bases from J; bases unmatched to any gene: 4. The CDR3 spans 14 residues. The CDR3 DNA reads TGTGCCAGCAGTCGCGGGAGGTTAACCGGGGAGCTGTTTTTT. The encoded protein is CASSRGRLTGELFF.

V is TRBV5-4 and J is TRBJ2-1, with TRBD2 matching 8 bases. This CDR3 is built from 15 residues. CDR1 is SGHNT and CDR2 is YYREEE in the germline V gene (reference sequence). J lost 8 bases, V lost 4 bases, and 11 bases had no gene match. The CDR3 DNA reads TGTGCCAGCAGCCTGGACGGGGGGGCCCGCGATGAGCAGTTCTTC. Protein: CASSLDGGARDEQFF.

The CDR3 here is CASSIRGDLNSPLHF. DNA of the CDR3: TGCGCCAGCAGCATTCGGGGGGACTTAAATTCACCCCTCCACTTT. This chain links TRBV5-1 with TRBJ1-6, with D tentatively TRBD1 (5 bases). Germline lookup yields CDR1 SGHRS and CDR2 YFSETQ. With 4 bases removed from V and 7 bases from J, the gap between germline ends came to 15 bases. The CDR3 is 15 amino acids.

This clone was picked up a small number of times. The chain carries TRBV5-1 and TRBJ1-1; D may be TRBD1 (6 bases). CDR1 and CDR2 from the germline V gene are SGHRS and YFSETQ. The CDR3 spans 15 residues. The germline V and J ends were trimmed by 4 bases and 5 bases, with 18 bases remaining between them. CDR3 loop: CASSLRRGGETEAFF. CDR3 DNA: TGCGCCAGCAGCCTCAGAAGGGGGGGCGAGACTGAAGCTTTCTTT.

The chain has TRBV5-6 and TRBJ2-1, with TRBD2 matching over 8 bases. With 1 base clipped from V and 2 bases from J, the junction kept 11 bases outside the gene matches. CDR1 SGHDT and CDR2 YYEEEE come from the germline V gene. The CDR3 is 18 residues long. This CDR3 reads CASSLRKIRTSPYNEQFF. The CDR3 nucleotides read TGTGCCAGCAGCTTGAGGAAGATTAGGACTAGCCCCTACAATGAGCAGTTCTTC.

The CDR3 loop reads CASSDSGTREQYF. The CDR3 nucleotides are TGTGCCAGCAGCGATTCCGGGACACGCGAGCAGTACTTC. This sequence joins TRBV11-2 and TRBJ2-7, with D maybe TRBD1 (6 bases). The germline V gene encodes CDR1 SGHAT and CDR2 FQNNGV. The CDR3 covers 13 residues. The V end lost 5 bases, the J end lost 6 bases, and 14 bases lay between the germline ends.

The CDR3 sequence is CASSLGQGGGSGYTF. DNA of the CDR3: TGTGCCAGCAGCTTGGGACAGGGTGGTGGAAGTGGCTACACCTTC. The V call is TRBV7-6, the J call TRBJ1-2; 9 bases agree with TRBD1. Germline CDR1 and CDR2: SGHVS and FNYEAQ. CDR3 length: 15 amino acids. Germline trimming cut 3 bases from V and 7 bases from J; bases unmatched to any gene: 9.

The CDR3 DNA reads TGTGCCAGCAGCCGCGAGGGGGTGGTAAGCAATCAGCCCCAGCATTTT. Protein: CASSREGVVSNQPQHF. J is TRBJ1-5 and V is TRBV7-2, with a tentative D call TRBD1 (6 bases). Deletions cut 5 bases from V and 1 base from J, with 15 bases between. The CDR3 runs to 16 residues. Germline V gene sequence: CDR1 SGHTA, CDR2 FQGNSA.

The chain joins TRBV5-8 to TRBJ2-1, with a possible D match to TRBD2 (5 bases). With 2 bases removed from V and 1 base from J, the gap between germline ends came to 16 bases. The CDR3 runs 17 residues. CDR1 and CDR2 (germline): SGHTS, YDEGEE. The CDR3 DNA follows: TGTGCCAGCAGCTTACCCCCGGGGTCGAGATCCTACAATGAGCAGTTCTTC. Translation gives CASSLPPGSRSYNEQFF.

V and J are TRBV9 and TRBJ2-5; 10 bases are a match to TRBD2. Germline-derived CDR1 and CDR2 are SGDLS and YYNGEE. The CDR3 is 18 amino acids. Germline trimming cut 0 bases from V and 2 bases from J; bases unmatched to any gene: 10. CDR3 loop: CASSVEVGSGRQQETQYF. For the CDR3, the DNA is TGTGCCAGCAGCGTAGAAGTGGGTAGCGGGAGGCAACAAGAGACCCAGTACTTC.

The chain combines TRBV13 with TRBJ2-7, with D possibly being TRBD2 (7 bases). This CDR3 is 16 amino acids long. CDR1 and CDR2 from the germline V gene are PRHDT and FYEKMQ (reference sequence). The V gene lost 5 bases and the J gene lost 6 bases, with 23 bases spanning the gap. The CDR3 protein is CASSHTRPGGLGEQYF. As DNA, the CDR3 is TGTGCCAGCAGCCACACGCGGCCCGGGGGGCTCGGCGAGCAGTACTTC.

This rearrangement joins TRBV6-5 to TRBJ2-7; no definite D call. The CDR3 runs to 16 residues. From germline, CDR1 is MNHEY and CDR2 SVGAGI. Trimming left V 0 bases short and J 2 bases short, with 14 bases between. The CDR3 protein is CASSYSRLTPTYEQYF. In nucleotides, the CDR3 is TGTGCCAGCAGTTACTCGCGGCTAACCCCAACCTACGAGCAGTACTTC.

The V call is TRBV30, the J call TRBJ1-6, with no clear D. Trimming left V 1 base short and J 6 bases short, with 7 bases between. The CDR3 is 13 amino acids. The V gene's germline CDR1 is GTSNPN and CDR2 SVGIG (reference sequence). The CDR3 is CAWSGTANSPLHF. Here the CDR3 DNA reads TGTGCCTGGAGTGGGACTGCTAATTCACCCCTCCACTTT.

The V and J genes are TRBV7-9 and TRBJ2-7; TRBD1 aligns across 8 bases. V lost 5 bases to trimming and J lost 0 bases; unmatched junction nucleotides: 9. The CDR3 loop spans 16 amino acids. In germline, CDR1 is SEHNR, CDR2 FQNEAQ (reference sequence). Here the CDR3 reads CASSRILTGGSYEQYF. For the CDR3, the DNA is TGTGCCAGCAGCCGGATCTTAACAGGGGGCTCCTACGAGCAGTACTTC.

The rearrangement links TRBV6-4 to TRBJ2-2; 7 bases agree with TRBD1. The germline V gene has CDR1 MRHNA and CDR2 SNTAGT. Germline trimming cut 3 bases from V and 6 bases from J; bases unmatched to any gene: 4. The CDR3 consists of 14 residues. CDR3 residues: CASSEGRGSGELFF. DNA of the CDR3: TGTGCCAGCAGTGAAGGCAGGGGGTCCGGGGAGCTGTTTTTT.

The CDR3 DNA follows: TGTGCTAGTGGTTTGATCCGCTACGAGCAGTACTTC. Its protein product is CASGLIRYEQYF. This chain uses TRBV12-5 with TRBJ2-7; D gene ambiguous. The length of the CDR3 is 12 residues. Trimming pared 2 bases from V and 3 bases from J, leaving 5 bases between. CDR1 is LGHNT and CDR2 is FRNRAP in the germline V gene.

V gene TRBV7-9 combines with J gene TRBJ1-1; TRBD1 agrees at 7 bases. The CDR3 totals 15 residues. Germline values: CDR1 SEHNR, CDR2 FQNEAQ (reference sequence). With 3 bases clipped from V and 0 bases from J, the junction kept 4 bases outside the gene matches. The CDR3 sequence is CASSFGTVMNTEAFF. The DNA of the CDR3 is TGTGCCAGCAGCTTTGGGACAGTCATGAACACTGAAGCTTTCTTT.

The rearrangement links TRBV19 to TRBJ1-4; D gene unclear. Germline V gives CDR1 LNHDA, CDR2 SQIVND (reference sequence). The CDR3 length is 15 residues. Trimming removed 3 bases from V and 5 bases from J, with 13 bases in between. The chain's CDR3 is CASSMVGRENEKLFF. In DNA form, the CDR3 reads TGTGCCAGTAGTATGGTAGGGAGAGAGAATGAAAAACTGTTTTTT.

The J gene is TRBJ2-3, the V gene TRBV5-4; 8 bases agree with TRBD1. The CDR3 has 16 residues. Germline values: CDR1 SGHNT, CDR2 YYREEE (reference sequence). Trimming at V came to 3 bases and at J to 1 base, leaving 7 bases not matched to a gene. The CDR3 DNA reads TGTGCCAGCAGCTCCCCCCAGGGGGCAGGCACAGATACGCAGTATTTT. Protein: CASSSPQGAGTDTQYF.

The gene calls are TRBV28 and TRBJ1-2, with D hard to call. This CDR3 contains 15 residues. Germline V gene lookup returns CDR1 MDHEN and CDR2 SYDVKM. Trimming took off 7 bases at V and 2 bases at J, with 17 bases between the two ends. Here the CDR3 reads CASTDAIAVNYGYTF. CDR3 in DNA: TGTGCCAGCACCGACGCGATAGCGGTGAACTATGGCTACACCTTC.